These 19 T cell receptor beta chains originate from one sample sequenced in a study of blood T cell repertoires in COVID-19. Repertoires were generated with immunoSEQ multiplex PCR, while TCRdb's copy carries only in-frame clones and drops some. The profile shows a few hundred thousand clones, nearly 85% of them singletons. The material sequenced was peripheral blood. The source is a young woman with COVID-19, enrolled during active disease.

This rearrangement joins TRBV9 to TRBJ2-7, with 8 bases identical to TRBD2. Germline lookup yields CDR1 SGDLS and CDR2 YYNGEE. V was clipped by 3 bases and J by 0 bases; unmatched bases: 2. The CDR3 runs 14 residues. Here the CDR3 reads CASSGGGSSYEQYF. The CDR3 DNA reads as TGTGCCAGCAGCGGCGGGGGGAGCTCCTACGAGCAGTACTTC. The full variable domain, rest sourced from reference TRBV9 and TRBJ2-7, is DSGVTQTPKHLITATGQRVTLRCSPRSGDLSVYWYQQSLDQGLQFLIQYYNGEERAKGNILERFSAQQFPDLHSELNLSSLELGDSALYFCASSGGGSSYEQYFGPGTRLTVT.

A single count supports this clone. This chain joins TRBV25-1 and TRBJ1-6; D not certain. Germline V gene lookup returns CDR1 MGHDK and CDR2 SYGVNS. This CDR3 comprises 14 residues. Trimming took 4 bases from V and 9 from J, leaving 13 bases between them. For the CDR3, the DNA is TGTGCCAGCAGTGTCTCAAACAGCCGTTCACCCCTCCACTTT. As protein: CASSVSNSRSPLHF.

The rearrangement joins TRBV7-9 to TRBJ2-5; TRBD1 matches at 7 bases. Germline CDR1 reads SEHNR; CDR2 reads FQNEAQ (reference sequence). The CDR3 has 17 residues. V trimming: 1 base; J trimming: 5 bases; junction bases outside the gene matches: 13. The CDR3 DNA reads TGTGCCAGCAGCTTAGGTTCCCGGGACAGAGGAAGGGAGACCCAGTACTTC. Residues: CASSLGSRDRGRETQYF.

This chain connects TRBV4-3 to TRBJ1-5; 10 bases are a match to TRBD1. The germline V gene encodes CDR1 LGHNA and CDR2 YSLEER. There are 16 residues in the CDR3. Losses at the gene ends were 1 base for V and 2 bases for J; bases not matched to a gene: 2. The CDR3 coding sequence is TGCGCCAGCAGCCAAGGGACAGGGGGAGGCAATCAGCCCCAGCATTTT. Encoded protein: CASSQGTGGGNQPQHF.

V and J are TRBV30 and TRBJ1-1, with D unclear. Per germline, CDR1 GTSNPN and CDR2 SVGIG (reference sequence). Trimming removed 4 bases from V and 1 base from J, with 10 bases in between. The CDR3 totals 13 residues. The chain's CDR3 is CAWTPDTNTEAFF. The CDR3 coding sequence is TGTGCCTGGACCCCAGATACGAACACTGAAGCTTTCTTT.

V gene TRBV7-9 combines with J gene TRBJ2-1; D might be TRBD1 (6 bases). CDR1 and CDR2 (germline): SEHNR, FQNEAQ (reference sequence). The CDR3 sequence is 14 residues long. Deletions cut 1 base from V and 8 bases from J, with 12 bases between. As DNA, the CDR3 is TGTGCCAGCAGCTTAGTAGGCAGGGGCGATGAGCAGTTCTTC. It yields the protein CASSLVGRGDEQFF. The variable domain in full, completed from reference TRBV7-9 and TRBJ2-1, reads DTGVSQNPRHKITKRGQNVTFRCDPISEHNRLYWYRQTLGQGPEFLTYFQNEAQLEKSRLLSDRFSAERPKGSFSTLEIQRTEQGDSAMYLCASSLVGRGDEQFFGPGTRLTVL.

The rearrangement joins TRBV28 to TRBJ2-7; D uncertain. This CDR3 is 13 amino acids long. The V gene lost 5 bases and the J gene lost 2 bases, with 10 bases spanning the gap. Germline values: CDR1 MDHEN, CDR2 SYDVKM. The CDR3 sequence: CASSMPVTYEQYF. CDR3 bases: TGTGCCAGCAGTATGCCAGTAACCTACGAGCAGTACTTC.

The chain combines TRBV28 with TRBJ2-3; D possibly corresponds to TRBD1 (6 bases). This CDR3 is built from 17 residues. Germline CDR1 and CDR2: MDHEN and SYDVKM. V gave up 6 bases and J gave up 0 bases, with 19 bases separating them. In DNA form, the CDR3 reads TGTGCCAGCAGGGCCCCCCGGACAGAGGCAAGCACAGATACGCAGTATTTT. This sequence encodes CASRAPRTEASTDTQYF.

V gene TRBV19 combines with J gene TRBJ2-5; 9 bases fit TRBD1. This CDR3 comprises 15 residues. The J segment lost 4 bases and the V segment lost 9 bases, leaving 12 bases of the junction unmatched. Germline V gene sequence: CDR1 LNHDA, CDR2 SQIVND (reference sequence). The CDR3 reads CASLRTGVPGETQYF. The CDR3 coding sequence is TGTGCCAGCCTCCGGACAGGGGTTCCCGGAGAGACCCAGTACTTC.

V gene TRBV5-1 combines with J gene TRBJ1-3, with D possibly TRBD1 on 6 matching bases. The V gene lost 3 bases and the J gene lost 0 bases, with 10 bases spanning the gap. The CDR3 has 15 amino acids. Germline CDR1 and CDR2: SGHRS and YFSETQ. The CDR3 protein is CASSSTGLSGNTIYF. CDR3 coding DNA: TGCGCCAGCAGCTCAACAGGGCTCTCTGGAAACACCATATATTTT.

This rearrangement joins TRBV5-4 to TRBJ1-1, with D maybe TRBD1 (5 bases). Trimming stripped 3 bases from V and 4 bases from J, with 19 bases between. CDR3 size: 16 residues. Germline CDR1 SGHNT, CDR2 YYREEE (reference sequence). DNA for the CDR3: TGTGCCAGCAGCTCGAAGACGGGCGGGGACGGCACTGAAGCTTTCTTT. It is translated as CASSSKTGGDGTEAFF.

The chain links TRBV7-9 to TRBJ2-1; tentatively, D is TRBD2 (6 bases). This CDR3 has 11 residues. The V and J ends lost 5 bases and 8 bases respectively, with 7 bases between them. The germline gives CDR1 SEHNR, CDR2 FQNEAQ (reference sequence). CDR3 loop: CASSGGDEQFF. In nucleotides, the CDR3 is TGTGCCAGCAGCGGCGGGGATGAGCAGTTCTTC.

The chain recombines TRBV7-6 with TRBJ2-1; 7 bases align to TRBD1. The CDR3 has 17 amino acids. CDR1 SGHVS and CDR2 FNYEAQ come from the germline V gene. V shed 1 base and J 2 bases; nucleotides not matched to a gene: 8. Here the CDR3 reads CASSLGDAGGTYNEQFF. CDR3 bases: TGTGCCAGCAGCTTAGGCGACGCAGGGGGTACCTACAATGAGCAGTTCTTC.

V and J are TRBV19 and TRBJ2-7; D may be TRBD2 (6 bases). Germline V CDR1 and CDR2: LNHDA, SQIVND (reference sequence). V was pared by 3 bases and J by 2 bases, with 14 bases between. This CDR3 is built from 15 residues. As DNA, the CDR3 is TGTGCCAGTAGTATTTACCTAGCGTCTCCCTACGAGCAGTACTTC. Its translation: CASSIYLASPYEQYF. Full variable domain (rest looked up from reference TRBV19 and TRBJ2-7): DGGITQSPKYLFRKEGQNVTLSCEQNLNHDAMYWYRQDPGQGLRLIYYSQIVNDFQKGDIAEGYSVSREKKESFPLTVTSAQKNPTAFYLCASSIYLASPYEQYFGPGTRLTVT.

The table lists this clone with a few counts. This chain joins TRBV11-1 and TRBJ1-1, with TRBD1 identical over 8 bases. The CDR3 runs 13 residues. With V trimmed by 5 bases and J by 6 bases, 5 bases remained unmatched. Germline lookup yields CDR1 SGHAT and CDR2 FQDESV (reference sequence). The CDR3 reads CASSILQGAEAFF. DNA of the CDR3: TGTGCCAGCAGCATACTACAGGGGGCTGAAGCTTTCTTT.

The chain has TRBV20-1 and TRBJ1-1; D unclear. The CDR3 runs to 11 residues. Trimming removed 4 bases at V and 0 bases at J, with 3 bases between. Germline CDR1 is DFQATT and CDR2 is SNEGSKA (reference sequence). In DNA form, the CDR3 reads TGCAGTGCTATAATGAACACTGAAGCTTTCTTT. Translated, it gives CSAIMNTEAFF.

This clone occurred a few times. The chain has TRBV7-8 and TRBJ1-4; D uncertain. Trimming removed 1 base from V and 7 bases from J, with 7 bases in between. This CDR3 is 13 amino acids long. CDR1 SGHVS and CDR2 FQNEAQ come from the germline V gene. Here the CDR3 reads CASSLGLGEKLFF. In DNA form, the CDR3 reads TGTGCCAGCAGCTTAGGCCTAGGTGAAAAACTGTTTTTT. Variable domain in full (rest from reference TRBV7-8 and TRBJ1-4): GAGVSQSPRYKVAKRGQDVALRCDPISGHVSLFWYQQALGQGPEFLTYFQNEAQLDKSGLPSDRFFAERPEGSVSTLKIQRTQQEDSAVYLCASSLGLGEKLFFGSGTQLSVL.

This clone was seen once. The chain has TRBV9 and TRBJ2-5; TRBD1 agrees at 8 bases. The J segment lost 1 base and the V segment lost 2 bases, leaving 4 bases of the junction unmatched. Germline lookup yields CDR1 SGDLS and CDR2 YYNGEE. The CDR3 is 15 amino acids. This CDR3 reads CASSVLGTGQETQYF. DNA of the CDR3: TGTGCCAGCAGCGTGCTTGGGACAGGCCAAGAGACCCAGTACTTC.

The V call is TRBV24-1, the J call TRBJ2-1, with D maybe TRBD2 (7 bases). Between the trimmed V and J ends, which lost 2 bases and 4 bases, there was a span of 14 bases. The CDR3 length is 16 residues. CDR1 KGHDR and CDR2 SFDVKD come from the germline V gene. CDR3 region: CATSDWKGGAYNEQFF. CDR3 nucleotides: TGTGCCACCAGTGATTGGAAGGGGGGGGCGTACAATGAGCAGTTCTTC.